What follows are 2 T cell receptor beta chains derived from one specimen sequenced in a study of blood T cell repertoires in COVID-19. Assay: immunoSEQ multiplex PCR; the TCRdb copy retains only in-frame clones and omits some. The sample includes fewer than 250,000 clones, less than 85% seen only once; the top ten take 3.2%. Sequenced: PBMCs or T cells enriched from blood (not recorded which). The origin of the receptors is a woman aged 25 to 39 who had recovered from COVID-19.

J is TRBJ2-1 and V is TRBV9, with D maybe TRBD2 (5 bases). The germline V gene encodes CDR1 SGDLS and CDR2 YYNGEE. This CDR3 spans 15 amino acids. V shed 3 bases and J shed 7 bases, with 17 bases lying between them. The CDR3 nucleotides are TGTGCCAGCAGCGAGATCGGAACTAGGCCAAATGAGCAGTTCTTC. Amino acid sequence: CASSEIGTRPNEQFF.

CDR3 in amino acids: CASIGGVHRYCCTEAFF. The CDR3 DNA reads TGTGCCAGTATAGGCGGGGTACACAGGTACTGTTGCACTGAAGCTTTCTTT. The chain has TRBV19 and TRBJ1-1; a weak D match, TRBD1 (5 bases). The CDR3 totals 17 residues. V lost 7 bases to trimming and J lost 4 bases, with 25 bases between them. Germline CDR1 LNHDA, CDR2 SQIVND (reference sequence).